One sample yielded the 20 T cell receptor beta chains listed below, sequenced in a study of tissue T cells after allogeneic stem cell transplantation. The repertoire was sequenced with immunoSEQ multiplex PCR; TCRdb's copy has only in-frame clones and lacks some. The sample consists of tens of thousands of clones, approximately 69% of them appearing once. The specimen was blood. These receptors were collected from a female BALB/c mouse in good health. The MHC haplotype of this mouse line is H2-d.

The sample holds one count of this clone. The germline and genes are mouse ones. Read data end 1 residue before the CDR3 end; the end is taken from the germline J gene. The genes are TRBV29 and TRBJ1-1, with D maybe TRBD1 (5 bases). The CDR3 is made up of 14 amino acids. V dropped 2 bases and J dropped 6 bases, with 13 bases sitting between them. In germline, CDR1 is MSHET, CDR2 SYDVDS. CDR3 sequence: CASSLKGRGAEVFF. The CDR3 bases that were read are TGTGCTAGCAGTTTAAAGGGGAGAGGAGCAGAAGTCTTC.

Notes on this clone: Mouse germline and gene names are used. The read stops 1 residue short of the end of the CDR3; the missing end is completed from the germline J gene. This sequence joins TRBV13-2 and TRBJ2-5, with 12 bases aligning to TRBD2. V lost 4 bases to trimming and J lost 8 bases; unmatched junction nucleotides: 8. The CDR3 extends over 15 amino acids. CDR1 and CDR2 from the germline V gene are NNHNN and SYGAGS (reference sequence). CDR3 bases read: TGTGCCAGCGGTCCTTCCCGGGACTGGGGGGCCACCCAGTAC. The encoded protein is CASGPSRDWGATQY. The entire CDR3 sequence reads CASGPSRDWGATQYF.

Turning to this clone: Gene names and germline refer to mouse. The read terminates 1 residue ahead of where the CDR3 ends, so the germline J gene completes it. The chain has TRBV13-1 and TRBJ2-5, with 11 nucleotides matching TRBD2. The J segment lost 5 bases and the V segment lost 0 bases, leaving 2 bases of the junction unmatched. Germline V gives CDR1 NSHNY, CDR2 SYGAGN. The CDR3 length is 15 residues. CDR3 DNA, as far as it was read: TGTGCCAGCAGTGATGCGACTGGGGGGGGAGACACCCAGTAC. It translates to CASSDATGGGDTQY. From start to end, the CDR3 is CASSDATGGGDTQYF.

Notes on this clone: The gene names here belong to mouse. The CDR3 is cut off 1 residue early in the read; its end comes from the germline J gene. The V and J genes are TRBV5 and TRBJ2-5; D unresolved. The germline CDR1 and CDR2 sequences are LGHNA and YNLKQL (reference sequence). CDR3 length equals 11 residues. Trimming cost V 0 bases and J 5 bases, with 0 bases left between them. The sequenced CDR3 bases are TGTGCCAGCAGCCAAGAAGACACCCAGTAC. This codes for CASSQEDTQY. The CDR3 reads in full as CASSQEDTQYF.

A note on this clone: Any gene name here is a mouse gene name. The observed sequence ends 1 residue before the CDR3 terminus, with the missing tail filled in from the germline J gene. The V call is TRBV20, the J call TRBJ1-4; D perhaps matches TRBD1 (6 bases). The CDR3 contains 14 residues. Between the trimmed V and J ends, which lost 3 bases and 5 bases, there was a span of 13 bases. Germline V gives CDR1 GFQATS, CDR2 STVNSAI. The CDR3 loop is CGARSGVVNERLFF. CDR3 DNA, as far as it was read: TGTGGTGCTAGATCAGGGGTCGTGAACGAAAGATTATTT.

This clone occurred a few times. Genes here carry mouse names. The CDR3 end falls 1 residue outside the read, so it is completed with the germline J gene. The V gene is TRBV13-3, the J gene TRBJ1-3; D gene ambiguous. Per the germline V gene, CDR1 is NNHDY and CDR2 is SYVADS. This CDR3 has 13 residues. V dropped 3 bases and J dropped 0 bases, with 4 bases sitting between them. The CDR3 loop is CASSASSGNTLYF. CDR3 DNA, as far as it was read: TGTGCCAGCAGTGCCAGTTCTGGAAATACGCTCTAT.

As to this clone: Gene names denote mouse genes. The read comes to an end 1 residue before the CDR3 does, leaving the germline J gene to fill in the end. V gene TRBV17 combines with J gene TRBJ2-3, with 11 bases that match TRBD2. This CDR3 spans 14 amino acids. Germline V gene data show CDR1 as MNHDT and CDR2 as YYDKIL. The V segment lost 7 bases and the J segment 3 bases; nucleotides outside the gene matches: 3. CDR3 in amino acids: CASNNWGGAETLYF. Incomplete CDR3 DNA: TGTGCTAGCAATAACTGGGGGGGCGCAGAAACGCTGTAT.

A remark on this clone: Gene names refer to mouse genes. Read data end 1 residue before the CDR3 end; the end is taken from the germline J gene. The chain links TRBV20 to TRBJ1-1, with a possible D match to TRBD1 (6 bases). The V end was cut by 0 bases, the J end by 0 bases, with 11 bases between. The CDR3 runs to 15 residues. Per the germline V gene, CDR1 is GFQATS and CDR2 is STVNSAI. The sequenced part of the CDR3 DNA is TGTGGTGCTAGGGAAGTTGGGACAACAAACACAGAAGTCTTC. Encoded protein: CGAREVGTTNTEVF. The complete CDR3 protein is CGAREVGTTNTEVFF.

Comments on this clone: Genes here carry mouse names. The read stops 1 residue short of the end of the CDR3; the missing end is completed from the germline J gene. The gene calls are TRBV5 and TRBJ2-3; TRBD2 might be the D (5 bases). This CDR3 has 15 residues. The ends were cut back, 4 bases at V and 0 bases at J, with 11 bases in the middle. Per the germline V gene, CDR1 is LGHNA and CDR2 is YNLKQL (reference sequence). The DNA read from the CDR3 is TGTGCCAGCAGCCGAGATTGGGGTAGTGCAGAAACGCTGTAT. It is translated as CASSRDWGSAETLY. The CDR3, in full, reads CASSRDWGSAETLYF.

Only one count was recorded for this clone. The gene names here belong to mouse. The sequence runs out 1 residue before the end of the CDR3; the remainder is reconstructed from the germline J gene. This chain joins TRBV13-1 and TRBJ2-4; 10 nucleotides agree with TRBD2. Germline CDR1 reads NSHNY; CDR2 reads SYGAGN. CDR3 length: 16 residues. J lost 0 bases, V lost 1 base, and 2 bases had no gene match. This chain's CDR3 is CASSDRLGGSQNTLYF. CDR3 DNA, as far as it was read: TGTGCCAGCAGTGATCGACTGGGGGGCAGTCAAAACACCTTGTAC.

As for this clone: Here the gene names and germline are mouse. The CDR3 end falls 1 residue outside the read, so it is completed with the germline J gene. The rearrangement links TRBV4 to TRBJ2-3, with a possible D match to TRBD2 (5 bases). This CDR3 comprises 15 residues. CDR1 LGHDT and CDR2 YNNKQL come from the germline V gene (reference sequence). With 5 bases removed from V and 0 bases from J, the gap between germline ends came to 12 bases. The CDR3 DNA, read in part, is TGTGCCAGCAGCCAAGCTGGGAGTAGTGCAGAAACGCTGTAT. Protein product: CASSQAGSSAETLY. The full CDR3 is CASSQAGSSAETLYF.

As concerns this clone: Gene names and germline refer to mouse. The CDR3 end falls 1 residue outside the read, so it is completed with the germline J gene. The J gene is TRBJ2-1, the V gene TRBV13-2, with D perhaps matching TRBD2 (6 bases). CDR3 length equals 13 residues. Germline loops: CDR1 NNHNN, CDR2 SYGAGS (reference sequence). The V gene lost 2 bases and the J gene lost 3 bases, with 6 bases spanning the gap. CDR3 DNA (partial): TGTGCCAGCGGTGAACTGGGCTATGCTGAGCAGTTC. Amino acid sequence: CASGELGYAEQF. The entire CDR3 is CASGELGYAEQFF.

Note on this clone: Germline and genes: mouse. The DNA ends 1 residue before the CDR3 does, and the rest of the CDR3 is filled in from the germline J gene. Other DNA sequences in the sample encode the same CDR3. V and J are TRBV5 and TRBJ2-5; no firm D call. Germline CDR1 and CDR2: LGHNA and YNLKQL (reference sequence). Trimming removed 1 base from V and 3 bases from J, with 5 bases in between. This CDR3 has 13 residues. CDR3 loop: CASSQVHQDTQYF. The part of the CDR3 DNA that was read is TGTGCCAGCAGCCAAGTACATCAAGACACCCAGTAC.

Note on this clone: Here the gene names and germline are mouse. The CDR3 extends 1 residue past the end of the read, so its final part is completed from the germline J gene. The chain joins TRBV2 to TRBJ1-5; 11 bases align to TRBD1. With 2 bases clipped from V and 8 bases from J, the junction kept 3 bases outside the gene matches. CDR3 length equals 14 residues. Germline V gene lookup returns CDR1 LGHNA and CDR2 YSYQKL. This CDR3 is CASSQPGTGGAPLF. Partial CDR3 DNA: TGTGCCAGCAGCCAACCCGGGACAGGGGGAGCTCCGCTT.

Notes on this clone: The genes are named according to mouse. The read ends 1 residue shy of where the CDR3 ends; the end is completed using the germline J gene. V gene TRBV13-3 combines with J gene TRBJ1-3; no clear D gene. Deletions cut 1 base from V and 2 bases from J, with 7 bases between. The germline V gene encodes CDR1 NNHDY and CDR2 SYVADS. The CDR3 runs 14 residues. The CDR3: CASSDRKAGNTLYF. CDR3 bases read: TGTGCCAGCAGTGATAGGAAGGCTGGAAATACGCTCTAT. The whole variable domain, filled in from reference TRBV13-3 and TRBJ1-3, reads EAAVTQSPRSKVAVTGGKVTLSCHQTNNHDYMYWYRQDTGHGLRLIHYSYVADSTEKGDIPDGYKASRPSQENFSLILELASLSQTAVYFCASSDRKAGNTLYFGEGSRLIVV.

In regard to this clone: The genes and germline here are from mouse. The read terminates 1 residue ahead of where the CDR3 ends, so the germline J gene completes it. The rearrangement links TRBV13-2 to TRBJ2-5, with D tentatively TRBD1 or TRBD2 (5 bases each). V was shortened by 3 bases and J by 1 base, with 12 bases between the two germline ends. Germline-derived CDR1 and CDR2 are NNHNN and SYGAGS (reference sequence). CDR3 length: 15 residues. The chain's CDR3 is CASGGRRGDQDTQYF. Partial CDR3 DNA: TGTGCCAGCGGTGGTAGGAGGGGCGACCAAGACACCCAGTAC.

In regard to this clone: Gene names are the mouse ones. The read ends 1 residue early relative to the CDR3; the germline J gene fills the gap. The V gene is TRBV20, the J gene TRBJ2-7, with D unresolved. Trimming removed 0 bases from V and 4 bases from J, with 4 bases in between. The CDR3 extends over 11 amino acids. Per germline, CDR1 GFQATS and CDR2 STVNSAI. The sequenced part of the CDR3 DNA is TGTGGTGCTAGGGACAGGTATGAACAGTAC. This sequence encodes CGARDRYEQY. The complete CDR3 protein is CGARDRYEQYF.

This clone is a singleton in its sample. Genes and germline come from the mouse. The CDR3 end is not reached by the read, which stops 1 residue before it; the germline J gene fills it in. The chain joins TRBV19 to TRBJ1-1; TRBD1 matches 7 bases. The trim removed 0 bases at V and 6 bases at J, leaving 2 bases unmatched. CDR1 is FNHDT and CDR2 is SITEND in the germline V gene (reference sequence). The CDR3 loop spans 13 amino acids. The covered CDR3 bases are TGTGCCAGCAGTATAGAGGGGGCTGCAGAAGTCTTC. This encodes CASSIEGAAEVF. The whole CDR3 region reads CASSIEGAAEVFF.

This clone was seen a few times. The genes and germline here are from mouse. Here the CDR3 reads CAWSLEYNNQAPLF. CDR3 bases read: TGTGCCTGGAGTCTGGAATATAACAACCAGGCTCCGCTT. The V call is TRBV31, the J call TRBJ1-5; D is ambiguous. The sequenced fragment ends 1 residue before the CDR3 boundary, so the rest is inferred from the germline J gene. Trimming removed 0 bases from V and 0 bases from J, with 6 bases in between. The CDR3 sequence is 14 residues long. Germline-derived CDR1 and CDR2 are GKSSPN and SITVG.

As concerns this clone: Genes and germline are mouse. The sequenced CDR3 bases are TGTGCCAGCAGCCAAGATCAGGGGGGGCAAGACACCCAGTAC. This sequence encodes CASSQDQGGQDTQY. The whole CDR3 protein reads CASSQDQGGQDTQYF. The genes are TRBV5 and TRBJ2-5, with D possibly called TRBD1 or TRBD2 (7 bases each). The DNA ends 1 residue before the CDR3 does, and the rest of the CDR3 is filled in from the germline J gene. The CDR3 covers 15 residues. Germline CDR1 LGHNA, CDR2 YNLKQL (reference sequence). V was trimmed by 0 bases and J by 3 bases, leaving 10 bases between them.